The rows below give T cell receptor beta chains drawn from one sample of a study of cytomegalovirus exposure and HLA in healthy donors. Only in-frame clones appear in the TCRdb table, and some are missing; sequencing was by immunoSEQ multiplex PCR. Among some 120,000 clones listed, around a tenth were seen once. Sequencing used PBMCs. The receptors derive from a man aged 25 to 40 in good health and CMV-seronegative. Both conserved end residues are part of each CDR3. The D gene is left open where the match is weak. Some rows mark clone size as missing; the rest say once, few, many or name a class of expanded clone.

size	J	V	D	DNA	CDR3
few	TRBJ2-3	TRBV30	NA	TGTGCCTGGAGTGTACAAAACGCAGGCACAGATACGCAGTATTTT	CAWSVQNAGTDTQYF
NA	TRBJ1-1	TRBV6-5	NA	TGTGCCAGCACCGGCCAGGGCCTTAAGGCTTTCTTT	CASTGQGLKAFF
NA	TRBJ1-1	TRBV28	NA	TGTGCCAGCAGTATTCCAGAGGGAGAGGCTTTCTTT	CASSIPEGEAFF
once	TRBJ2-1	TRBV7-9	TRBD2	TGTGCCAGCAGCCCCTGGACTAGCGGTGAGCAGTTCTTC	CASSPWTSGEQFF
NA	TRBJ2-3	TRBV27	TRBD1	TGTGCCAGCAGTTTGTGGGACAGTTATACAGATACGCAGTATTTT	CASSLWDSYTDTQYF
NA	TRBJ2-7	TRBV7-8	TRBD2	TGTGCCAGCACCCCTTATTCACTAGCGGGAATCGAGCAGTACTTC	CASTPYSLAGIEQYF
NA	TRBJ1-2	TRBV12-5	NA	TGTGCCAGGGGCAGTTCTAACTATGGCTACACCTTC	CARGSSNYGYTF
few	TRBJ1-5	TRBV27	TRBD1	TGTGCCAGCAGGGGACAGGGGATTCAGCCCCAGCATTTT	CASRGQGIQPQHF
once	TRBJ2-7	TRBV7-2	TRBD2	TGTGCCAGCAGCTTAGAGGCTAGCGGGGACCTCTACGAGCAGTACTTC	CASSLEASGDLYEQYF
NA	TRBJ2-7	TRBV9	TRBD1	TGTGCCAGCAGCGCGGGACAGGGTGTGAACGAGCAGTACTTC	CASSAGQGVNEQYF